The 20 T cell receptor beta chains in this list originate from one sample, sequenced in a study of regulatory T cells in long-lasting Graves disease. According to the study, TCR beta libraries were built with iRepertoire HTBI primers and CDR3-region Arm-PCR. Each CDR3 protein gets one entry after TCRdb re-called the multiplex PCR reads with MiXCR. The sample shows 350,000 to 450,000 distinct CDR3 sequences, over 14% of them seen only once. Time point specified: newly diagnosed GD, antithyroid drugs for less than 3 months. PBMCs provided the RNA from which the TCR library was made. The same specimen was also included in a second study, on T cells in Graves' hyperthyroidism and ophthalmopathy.

The sequenced sample was peripheral blood mononuclear cells (PBMCs), obtained at new diagnosis, from a patient treated with antithyroid drugs. These TCRs come from a woman aged 40 to 50 with Graves disease.

The chain combines TRBV20-1 with TRBJ1-1; D gene uncertain. Germline V gene sequence: CDR1 DFQATT, CDR2 SNEGSKA (reference sequence). Trimming removed 6 bases at V and 0 bases at J, with 11 bases between. This CDR3 spans 13 amino acids. The CDR3 region is CSAPDGMNTEAFF. The CDR3 DNA sequence: TGCAGTGCGCCGGACGGTATGAACACTGAAGCTTTCTTT.

This clonotype has at least ten counts. The chain has TRBV27 and TRBJ2-3, with 9 bases aligning to TRBD2. Germline CDR1 MNHEY, CDR2 SMNVEV (reference sequence). CDR3 length equals 17 residues. Germline trimming cut 0 bases from V and 0 bases from J; bases unmatched to any gene: 4. Here the CDR3 reads CASSLSLTSGSTDTQYF. CDR3 nucleotides: TGTGCCAGCAGTTTATCTCTCACTAGCGGGAGCACAGATACGCAGTATTTT.

This clonotype was detected only a few times. This chain joins TRBV29-1 and TRBJ2-2; 8 bases map to TRBD2. Germline loops: CDR1 SQVTM, CDR2 ANQGSEA. This CDR3 is built from 15 residues. The junction had 15 bases not matched to a gene; V was cut back by 7 bases and J by 8 bases. The CDR3 DNA reads TGCAGCGCGCTCGAACTAGCGGCTCTAGGGGGGGAGCTGTTTTTT. Its translation: CSALELAALGGELFF.

This clonotype was seen at least ten times. The CDR3 region has the DNA TGTGCCAGCAGTTTCACGGACAGATTCGACAATGAGCAGTTCTTC. Amino acid sequence: CASSFTDRFDNEQFF. J is TRBJ2-1 and V is TRBV27, with D possibly matching TRBD1 (6 bases). The germline V gene encodes CDR1 MNHEY and CDR2 SMNVEV (reference sequence). This CDR3 has 15 residues. Between the trimmed V and J ends, which lost 3 bases and 5 bases, there was a span of 14 bases.

This clonotype has more than one count but fewer than ten. This sequence joins TRBV28 and TRBJ1-5; a weak D match, TRBD1 (6 bases). Looked up from germline, CDR1 is MDHEN and CDR2 is SYDVKM. The CDR3 consists of 16 residues. V lost 3 bases to trimming and J lost 3 bases, with 15 bases between them. The CDR3 region has the DNA TGTGCCAGCAGTTTGTGGCAGGGGAGGGACAATCAGCCCCAGCATTTT. Translation: CASSLWQGRDNQPQHF.

J is TRBJ2-3 and V is TRBV4-3, with D hard to call. Looked up from germline, CDR1 is LGHNA and CDR2 is YSLEER. The CDR3 extends over 13 amino acids. Trimming pared 4 bases from V and 6 bases from J, leaving 11 bases between. In nucleotides, the CDR3 is TGCGCCAGCAGCCCGCGACTGATCGATACGCAGTATTTT. Translation: CASSPRLIDTQYF.

At least ten counts were recorded for this clonotype. The V and J genes are TRBV18 and TRBJ2-7; the match to TRBD1 covers 9 bases. This CDR3 is built from 13 residues. Germline CDR1 reads KGHSH; CDR2 reads LQKENI. The V gene end was trimmed by 5 bases and the J gene end by 7 bases; junction bases not matched to a gene: 6. CDR3 nucleotide sequence: TGTGCCAGCTCATCGGGACAGGGTGGGGAGCAGTACTTC. Protein product: CASSSGQGGEQYF.

Points on this clonotype: This may arise from a read error, as a much more abundant clone is one base away. The CDR3 reads CSAQRDFWDNEQFF. The CDR3 DNA follows: TGCAGTGCACAGCGGGATTTCTGGGACAATGAGCAGTTCTTC. The chain combines TRBV20-1 with TRBJ2-1; TRBD2 aligns across 7 bases. The germline CDR1 and CDR2 sequences are DFQATT and SNEGSKA (reference sequence). This CDR3 spans 14 amino acids. With 6 bases clipped from V and 5 bases from J, the junction kept 10 bases outside the gene matches.

DNA of the CDR3: TGTGCCAGCAGCCAACGTGGGGGGCGTAGAAATTCACCCCTCCACTTT. The encoded protein is CASSQRGGRRNSPLHF. This chain connects TRBV5-6 to TRBJ1-6; a weak D match, TRBD1 (6 bases). Germline values: CDR1 SGHDT, CDR2 YYEEEE. Between the trimmed V and J ends, which lost 4 bases and 7 bases, there was a span of 18 bases. The CDR3 is made up of 16 amino acids.

This clonotype was seen at least ten times. CDR3 region: CSVETRLAGVETQYF. In DNA form, the CDR3 reads TGCAGCGTTGAAACCCGGCTAGCGGGAGTAGAGACCCAGTACTTC. This sequence joins TRBV29-1 and TRBJ2-5; TRBD2 matches 10 bases. This CDR3 comprises 15 residues. V lost 2 bases, J lost 4 bases, and 7 bases stayed unmatched. The germline V gene encodes CDR1 SQVTM and CDR2 ANQGSEA.

The table lists this clonotype with many counts. The chain links TRBV6-1 to TRBJ2-7; 9 bases are a match to TRBD2. The CDR3 totals 15 residues. The junction had 6 bases not matched to a gene; V was cut back by 3 bases and J by 3 bases. The germline gives CDR1 MNHNS, CDR2 SASEGT. CDR3: CASSEGTSSLYEQYF. CDR3 DNA sequence: TGTGCCAGCAGTGAGGGGACTAGCAGCCTCTACGAGCAGTACTTC.

In this sample, this clonotype turned up many times. The chain couples TRBV6-1 to TRBJ1-1; no reliable D call. Germline V gene sequence: CDR1 MNHNS, CDR2 SASEGT. Trimming stripped 6 bases from V and 1 base from J, with 15 bases between. CDR3 size: 15 residues. CDR3 nucleotides: TGTGCCAGCAGCCTCATTCCCCCGGGGAACACTGAAGCTTTCTTT. Translated: CASSLIPPGNTEAFF.

This clonotype was seen ten or more times. The gene calls are TRBV9 and TRBJ1-2; 7 nucleotides align to TRBD1. In germline, CDR1 is SGDLS, CDR2 YYNGEE. The CDR3 has 13 residues. Losses at the gene ends were 3 bases for V and 4 bases for J; bases not matched to a gene: 3. The CDR3 bases are TGTGCCAGCAGCGGACAGGGAGTCTATGGCTACACCTTC. Translation: CASSGQGVYGYTF.

The table lists this clonotype with many counts. The gene calls are TRBV10-3 and TRBJ1-5, with 11 bases aligning to TRBD1. The CDR3 totals 15 residues. CDR1 is ENHRY and CDR2 is SYGVKD in the germline V gene. J lost 2 bases, V lost 10 bases, and 7 bases had no gene match. The CDR3 loop is CATGQGATGNQPQHF. For the CDR3, the DNA is TGTGCCACCGGACAGGGGGCGACGGGCAATCAGCCCCAGCATTTT.

A note on this clonotype: A read error is possible here, since a much larger clone lies one base away. The chain employs TRBV7-9 and TRBJ2-2, with D maybe TRBD2 (7 bases). Germline lookup yields CDR1 SEHNR and CDR2 FQNEAQ (reference sequence). This CDR3 has 14 residues. CDR3 DNA: TGTGCCAGCGTACGGGGGGCGAACACCGGGGAGCCGTTTTTT. It encodes CASVRGANTGEPFF.

The sample holds a few counts of this clonotype. The genes are TRBV30 and TRBJ2-3; 9 bases agree with TRBD2. CDR3 length: 16 amino acids. With V trimmed by 1 base and J by 1 base, 6 bases remained unmatched. The germline CDR1 and CDR2 sequences are GTSNPN and SVGIG (reference sequence). The CDR3 loop is CAWSAGTSIRTDTQYF. The CDR3 DNA reads TGTGCCTGGAGTGCCGGGACTAGCATCCGCACAGATACGCAGTATTTT.

This chain uses TRBV13 with TRBJ2-1, with 14 bases fitting TRBD2. CDR1 and CDR2 (germline): PRHDT, FYEKMQ (reference sequence). Losses at the gene ends were 5 bases for V and 8 bases for J; bases not matched to a gene: 14. This CDR3 spans 18 amino acids. The CDR3 reads CASSKGPGLAGVGHEQFF. CDR3 coding DNA: TGTGCCAGCAGCAAGGGGCCGGGACTAGCGGGAGTAGGCCATGAGCAGTTCTTC.

V usage is TRBV28 and J usage is TRBJ2-7, with no clear D. The CDR3 length is 15 residues. CDR1 and CDR2 from the germline V gene are MDHEN and SYDVKM. Trimming removed 4 bases from V and 3 bases from J, with 16 bases in between. CDR3 DNA sequence: TGTGCCAGCAGTTGGCCGCTAAGAGGCATCTACGAGCAGTACTTC. Residues: CASSWPLRGIYEQYF.

This clonotype was seen ten or more times. CDR3: CASSWSRGGYTF. DNA of the CDR3: TGTGCCAGCAGCTGGAGCCGGGGAGGCTACACCTTC. The chain is built from TRBV7-9 and TRBJ1-2; D uncertain. CDR1 is SEHNR and CDR2 is FQNEAQ in the germline V gene (reference sequence). Trimming shortened V by 4 bases and J by 8 bases, and 11 bases separated the two germline ends. The CDR3 extends over 12 amino acids. Looking up the rest from reference TRBV7-9 and TRBJ1-2 gives the full variable domain: DTGVSQNPRHKITKRGQNVTFRCDPISEHNRLYWYRQTLGQGPEFLTYFQNEAQLEKSRLLSDRFSAERPKGSFSTLEIQRTEQGDSAMYLCASSWSRGGYTFGSGTRLTVV.

The gene calls are TRBV7-2 and TRBJ2-1; D not resolved. V was trimmed by 0 bases and J by 6 bases, leaving 12 bases between them. Germline V gives CDR1 SGHTA, CDR2 FQGNSA. There are 15 residues in the CDR3. The chain's CDR3 is CASSLAGSVGNEQFF. In nucleotides, the CDR3 is TGTGCCAGCAGCTTAGCGGGGTCTGTAGGCAATGAGCAGTTCTTC.